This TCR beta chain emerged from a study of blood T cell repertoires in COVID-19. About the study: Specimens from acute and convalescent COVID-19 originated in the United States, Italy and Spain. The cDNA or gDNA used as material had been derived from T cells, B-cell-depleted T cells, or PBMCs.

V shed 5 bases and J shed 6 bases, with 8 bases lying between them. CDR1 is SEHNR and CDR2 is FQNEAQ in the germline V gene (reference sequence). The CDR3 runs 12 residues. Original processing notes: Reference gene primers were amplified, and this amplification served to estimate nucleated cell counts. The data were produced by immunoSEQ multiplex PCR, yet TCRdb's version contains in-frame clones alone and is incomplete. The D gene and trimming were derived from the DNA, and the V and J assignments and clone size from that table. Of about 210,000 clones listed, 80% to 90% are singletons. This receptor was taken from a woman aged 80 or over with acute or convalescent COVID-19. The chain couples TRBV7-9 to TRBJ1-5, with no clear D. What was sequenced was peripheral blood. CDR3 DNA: TGTGCCAGCAGCAACAGTTTTCAGCCCCAGCATTTT. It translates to CASSNSFQPQHF.